Each of the 7 T cell receptor beta chains below was sequenced from the same sample in a study of technical replicates of blood from a handful of donors (dated by TCRdb to 2016 to 2017). Libraries were prepared through the immunoSEQ multiplex PCR assay. Not all clones reach the TCRdb copy of this immuneACCESS table, which keeps in-frame sequences only. Checked studies attribute under half of the gap to unresolved V genes and leave the rest unexplained. The sample profile shows tens of thousands of clones; roughly 91% of them were found once. In total, the top ten clones hold 3% to 4% of the sample. The specimen was PBMCs. The receptors come from a human donor in good health. Some clones in this sample may be carry-over from other donors' samples.

The V call is TRBV6-4, the J call TRBJ1-6, with 9 positions matching TRBD1. Trimming cost V 2 bases and J 0 bases; bases outside gene matches: 14. This CDR3 spans 21 amino acids. The germline gives CDR1 MRHNA, CDR2 SNTAGT. The CDR3 nucleotides read TGTGCCAGCAGTGACCGGGCGGGACAGGGTTGGATCAGCTCCTATAATTCACCCCTCCACTTT. Its protein product is CASSDRAGQGWISSYNSPLHF.

The chain employs TRBV5-4 and TRBJ2-5, with TRBD2 identical over 10 bases. This CDR3 is 15 amino acids long. V was pared by 0 bases and J by 5 bases, with 4 bases of the junction left unmatched. CDR1 and CDR2 (germline): SGHNT, YYREEE (reference sequence). The CDR3 nucleotides read TGTGCCAGCAGCTTGGCAATAGCGGGAGGCGAGACCCAGTACTTC. It encodes CASSLAIAGGETQYF.

Notes on this clone: The identical CDR3 is also encoded by other nucleotide sequences in the sample. V usage is TRBV7-2 and J usage is TRBJ1-5, with D hard to call. The V gene lost 5 bases and the J gene lost 0 bases, with 5 bases spanning the gap. This CDR3 is built from 13 residues. The germline V gene has CDR1 SGHTA and CDR2 FQGNSA. Here the CDR3 reads CASSPGSNQPQHF. The CDR3 DNA follows: TGTGCCAGCAGCCCAGGTAGCAATCAGCCCCAGCATTTT.

This chain links TRBV5-6 with TRBJ2-1, with D tentatively TRBD2 (6 bases). The CDR3 consists of 16 residues. V lost 0 bases, J lost 8 bases, and 18 bases lay in between. From germline, CDR1 is SGHDT and CDR2 YYEEEE. The chain's CDR3 is CASSLVFGTHPYEQFF. The CDR3 nucleotides read TGTGCCAGCAGCTTGGTCTTCGGGACTCACCCTTATGAGCAGTTCTTC.

This clone is judged medium-sized. The chain employs TRBV21-1 and TRBJ1-1. TRBV21-1 is a pseudogene locus. The CDR3 loop spans 11 amino acids. CDR3 in DNA: TGTGCCAGCAGCACTGGAGATGAAGCTTTCTTT. It specifies CASSTGDEAFF.

The chain couples TRBV5-1 to TRBJ2-5; tentative D call: TRBD2 (6 bases). The last part of the DNA fits TRBJ2-7 better; the J call may be wrong. This CDR3 region has 14 residues. Germline CDR1 is SGHRS and CDR2 is YFSETQ. CDR3 residues: CASSLAGGYYEQYF. The CDR3, as DNA: TGCGCCAGCAGCTTGGCCGGGGGTTACTACGAGCAGTACTTC.

The chain is built from TRBV29-1 and TRBJ1-2; a weak D match, TRBD1 (5 bases). With 7 bases removed from V and 1 base from J, the gap between germline ends came to 13 bases. CDR3 size: 13 residues. Germline CDR1 and CDR2: SQVTM and ANQGSEA. CDR3 sequence reads: CSAKAGLNYGYTF. CDR3 sequence (DNA): TGCAGCGCGAAGGCGGGACTTAACTATGGCTACACCTTC.